Below are 14 T cell receptor beta chains sequenced from a single sample in a study of T cell responses to AZD1222 COVID-19 vaccine. The method was immunoSEQ multiplex PCR; TCRdb's version includes in-frame clones alone and lacks a portion of them. The sample includes roughly 120,000 clones, nearly 90% of them seen just once. The sequencing here drew on peripheral blood, taken on day 0 of MenACWY control vaccination. These receptors all stem from an adult in good health.

The rearrangement joins TRBV7-9 to TRBJ2-1; D is possibly TRBD2 (5 bases). Germline CDR1 SEHNR, CDR2 FQNEAQ (reference sequence). V lost 5 bases and J lost 2, with 10 bases in between. The CDR3 runs to 14 residues. The DNA for the CDR3 is TGTGCCAGCAGCCCCCGGACTCCCTACAATGAGCAGTTCTTC. It is translated as CASSPRTPYNEQFF.

The chain carries TRBV2 and TRBJ1-1; TRBD1 matches at 8 bases. The CDR3 has 14 amino acids. The germline V gene encodes CDR1 SNHLY and CDR2 FYNNEI. J was trimmed by 4 bases and V by 2 bases; bases with no gene match: 3. In nucleotides, the CDR3 is TGTGCCAGCAGTGAACAGGGGGCGATCACTGAAGCTTTCTTT. This encodes CASSEQGAITEAFF. Combining the CDR3 with reference TRBV2 and TRBJ1-1 gives the whole variable domain EPEVTQTPSHQVTQMGQEVILRCVPISNHLYFYWYRQILGQKVEFLVSFYNNEISEKSEIFDDQFSVERPDGSNFTLKIRSTKLEDSAMYFCASSEQGAITEAFFGQGTRLTVV.

The gene calls are TRBV28 and TRBJ2-7; 8 nucleotides match TRBD2. This CDR3 has 18 residues. Germline lookup yields CDR1 MDHEN and CDR2 SYDVKM. J lost 2 bases, V lost 7 bases, and 19 bases had no gene match. CDR3 in amino acids: CASTVKGTRVTRAYEQYF. The CDR3, as DNA: TGTGCCAGCACCGTCAAAGGGACTAGGGTAACGAGGGCCTACGAGCAGTACTTC.

The chain joins TRBV19 to TRBJ1-3; D perhaps matches TRBD1 (5 bases). This CDR3 is 15 amino acids long. V lost 7 bases to trimming and J lost 4 bases, with 17 bases between them. Germline V gives CDR1 LNHDA, CDR2 SQIVND (reference sequence). CDR3 region: CASISRTGVGNTIYF. The CDR3, as DNA: TGTGCCAGTATCAGCCGAACAGGAGTCGGAAACACCATATATTTT.

The chain uses TRBV9 and TRBJ2-7; weak D call: TRBD2 (6 bases). V gave up 4 bases and J gave up 2 bases, with 13 bases separating them. The germline V gene encodes CDR1 SGDLS and CDR2 YYNGEE. The CDR3 totals 14 residues. The CDR3 DNA is TGTGCCAGCAGCACGGGGGACTTTACCTACGAGCAGTACTTC. Encoded protein: CASSTGDFTYEQYF.

The rearrangement joins TRBV6-5 to TRBJ2-6; the D is unclear. Trimming removed 10 bases from V and 1 base from J, with 11 bases in between. CDR1 MNHEY and CDR2 SVGAGI come from the germline V gene. The CDR3 covers 14 residues. Here the CDR3 DNA reads TGTGCCAACCGACGCGATTCTGGGGCCAACGTCCTGACTTTC. This sequence encodes CANRRDSGANVLTF.

A remark on this clone: The sample carries other DNA sequences with the same CDR3. The chain has TRBV5-4 and TRBJ2-3; perhaps D is TRBD1 or TRBD2 (5 bases each). Germline V gene data show CDR1 as SGHNT and CDR2 as YYREEE (reference sequence). The V end was cut by 3 bases, the J end by 6 bases, with 5 bases between. CDR3 length: 11 amino acids. This chain's CDR3 is CASSWGDTQYF. In nucleotides, the CDR3 is TGTGCCAGCAGCTGGGGGGATACGCAGTATTTT.

CDR3 bases: TGTGCCAGCAGCGCGTCGAGGGCCCCGAACACTGAAGCTTTCTTT. It is translated as CASSASRAPNTEAFF. The chain combines TRBV7-9 with TRBJ1-1; no reliable D call. Looked up from germline, CDR1 is SEHNR and CDR2 is FQNEAQ (reference sequence). The V end lost 5 bases, the J end lost 1 base, and 14 bases lay between the germline ends. The CDR3 sequence is 15 residues long.

The count of this clone is one. The CDR3 DNA reads as TGTGCCAGCAGCACCACTAGCGGGAGCGGCTACGAGCAGTACTTC. It translates to CASSTTSGSGYEQYF. The V gene is TRBV7-9, the J gene TRBJ2-7; 11 bases line up with TRBD2. CDR1 and CDR2 from the germline V gene are SEHNR and FQNEAQ (reference sequence). The J segment lost 3 bases and the V segment lost 5 bases, leaving 6 bases of the junction unmatched. The CDR3 length is 15 residues.

The chain combines TRBV4-3 with TRBJ1-2, with D perhaps TRBD1 (6 bases). V shed 1 base and J shed 9 bases, with 21 bases lying between them. Looked up from germline, CDR1 is LGHNA and CDR2 is YSLEER. The CDR3 contains 16 residues. The CDR3 nucleotides are TGCGCCAGCAGCCAAGGATCGGTCGTGGGGGCTGAGAGCTACACCTTC. This gives the protein CASSQGSVVGAESYTF.

The CDR3 DNA follows: TGTGCCAGCAGCGCCCAAGGGGAGCTGTTTTTT. Its protein product is CASSAQGELFF. The chain recombines TRBV9 with TRBJ2-2; D not certain. V lost 3 bases and J lost 8, with 5 bases in between. Germline V gives CDR1 SGDLS, CDR2 YYNGEE. The CDR3 loop spans 11 amino acids.

Of note for this clone: At one of its ends the junction is not consistent with the germline gene, which may arise from a read error. V gene TRBV7-7 combines with J gene TRBJ1-1; no firm D call. Germline V gene data show CDR1 as SSHAT and CDR2 as FNYEAQ (reference sequence). The CDR3 is 13 amino acids. CDR3 in DNA: TGTGCTAGCAGCTTAGCATCAGGTGGTGAAGCTTTCTTT. This translates into CASSLASGGEAFF.

J is TRBJ2-7 and V is TRBV29-1; tentative D call: TRBD2 (6 bases). The germline V and J ends were trimmed by 5 bases and 0 bases, with 14 bases remaining between them. This CDR3 region has 14 residues. The germline CDR1 and CDR2 sequences are SQVTM and ANQGSEA. The CDR3 nucleotides read TGCAGCGTTCGGGGGATGGGTGACTCCTACGAGCAGTACTTC. Encoded protein: CSVRGMGDSYEQYF.

This chain links TRBV14 with TRBJ2-7; TRBD1 aligns across 8 bases. The V gene's germline CDR1 is SGHDN and CDR2 FVKESK. V lost 4 bases and J lost 3; bases outside the gene matches: 11. There are 16 residues in the CDR3. CDR3 protein: CASSLPGDRGNYEQYF. CDR3 nucleotide sequence: TGTGCCAGCAGCCTTCCTGGAGACAGGGGTAACTACGAGCAGTACTTC.